The present T cell receptor (beta chain) was sequenced within a study of cytomegalovirus exposure and HLA in healthy donors. Study results and caveats: A later analysis, which compared TCR beta chains of equal frequency, found the HLA-associated ones more clonally expanded. One variant, a missense change in DCLRE1C, was linked in a later analysis to TCR beta V- and J-gene trimming. A later analysis reportedly identified an Asian-associated ancestry cluster as carrying fewer N-insertions than the approximately 670-donor mean. Published work reported that the classifier diagnosed cytomegalovirus status with high specificity and sensitivity.

Use of 60 Vbeta and 13 Jbeta primers characterized the PCR. The repertoire was sequenced with immunoSEQ multiplex PCR; TCRdb's copy has only in-frame clones and lacks some. The table shows about 72,000 clones, with 65% to 70% occurring only once. As to this clone: The antigen is not known.

This CDR3 spans 14 amino acids. Germline loops: CDR1 LGHNA, CDR2 YSLEER. The ends were cut back, 0 bases at V and 6 bases at J, with 9 bases in the middle. What was sequenced was PBMCs. This chain connects TRBV4-3 to TRBJ1-5; D possibly corresponds to TRBD1 (6 bases). This TCR was recovered from a man aged 40-49 years in good health and CMV-seropositive. In nucleotides, the CDR3 is TGCGCCAGCAGCCAAGATATAGGGGGTCAGCCCCAGCATTTT. Protein product: CASSQDIGGQPQHF.